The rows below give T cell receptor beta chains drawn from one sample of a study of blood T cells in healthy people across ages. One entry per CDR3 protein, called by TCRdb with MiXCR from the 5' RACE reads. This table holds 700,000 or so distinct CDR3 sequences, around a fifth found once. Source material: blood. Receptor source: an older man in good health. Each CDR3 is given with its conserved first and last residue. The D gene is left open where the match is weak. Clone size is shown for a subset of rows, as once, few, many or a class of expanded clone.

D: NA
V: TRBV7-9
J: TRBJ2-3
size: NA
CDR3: CASSFIGQGKDTQYF
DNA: TGTGCCAGCAGCTTCATCGGGCAGGGAAAAGATACGCAGTATTTT

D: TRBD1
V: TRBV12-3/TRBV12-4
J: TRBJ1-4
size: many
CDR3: CASSFRQGGEKLFF
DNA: TGTGCCAGCAGTTTCCGACAGGGAGGAGAAAAACTGTTTTTT

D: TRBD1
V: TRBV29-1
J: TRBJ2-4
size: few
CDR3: CSVEEGGRGLTKNIQYF
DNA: TGCAGCGTTGAAGAAGGGGGAAGGGGGCTCACCAAAAACATTCAGTACTTC

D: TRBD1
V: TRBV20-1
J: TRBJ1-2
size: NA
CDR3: CSARTGYNYGYTF
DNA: TGCAGTGCTAGGACAGGGTATAACTATGGCTACACCTTC

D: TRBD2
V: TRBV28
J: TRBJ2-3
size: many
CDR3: CATGGVTSTDTQYF
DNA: TGTGCCACCGGGGGGGTAACTAGCACAGATACGCAGTATTTT

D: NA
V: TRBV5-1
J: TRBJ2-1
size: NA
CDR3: CASSGAGHNEQFF
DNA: TGCGCCAGCAGCGGGGCAGGGCACAATGAGCAGTTCTTC

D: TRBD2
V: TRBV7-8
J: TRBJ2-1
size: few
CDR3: CASSLWFSGGPYNEQFF
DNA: TGTGCCAGCAGCTTATGGTTTAGCGGGGGCCCCTACAATGAGCAGTTCTTC

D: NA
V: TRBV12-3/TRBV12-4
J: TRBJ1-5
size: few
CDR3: CASSWRAQPQHF
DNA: TGTGCCAGCAGTTGGCGGGCTCAGCCCCAGCATTTT

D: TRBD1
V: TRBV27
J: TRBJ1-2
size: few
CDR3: CASTSDRNYGYTF
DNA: TGTGCCAGCACTTCGGACAGGAACTATGGCTACACCTTC

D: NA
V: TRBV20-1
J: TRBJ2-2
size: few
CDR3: CSARVTGELFF
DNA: TGCAGTGCTAGAGTCACCGGGGAGCTGTTTTTT